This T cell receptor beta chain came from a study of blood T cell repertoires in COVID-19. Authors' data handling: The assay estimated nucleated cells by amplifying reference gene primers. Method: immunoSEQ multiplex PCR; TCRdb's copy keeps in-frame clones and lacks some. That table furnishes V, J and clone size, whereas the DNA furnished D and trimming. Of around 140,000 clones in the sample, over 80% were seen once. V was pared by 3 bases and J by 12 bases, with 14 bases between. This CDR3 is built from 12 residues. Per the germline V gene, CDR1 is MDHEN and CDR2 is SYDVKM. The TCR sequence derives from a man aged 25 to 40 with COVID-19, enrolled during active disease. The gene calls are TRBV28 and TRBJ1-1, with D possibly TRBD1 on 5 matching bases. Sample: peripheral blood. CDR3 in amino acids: CASSFTVRGTFF. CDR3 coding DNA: TGTGCCAGCAGTTTTACTGTCCGGGGGACTTTCTTT.